The 17 T cell receptor beta chains given below trace back to one sample, sequenced in a study of lymphopenia after photon versus proton radiotherapy. Data came from immunoSEQ multiplex PCR; TCRdb stores just in-frame clones and leaves some out. The data hold under 65,000 clones, with about 81% observed a single time. The sample in question was peripheral blood, obtained from a patient treated with proton-based radiotherapy. These receptors were obtained from a man aged 60-69 years with pancreatic cancer.

As DNA, the CDR3 is TGCGCCAGCAGCTTGACAGGAATAGGGTATGGCTACACCTTC. Its protein is CASSLTGIGYGYTF. The genes are TRBV5-1 and TRBJ1-2; the D gene is possibly TRBD1 (5 bases). The germline CDR1 and CDR2 sequences are SGHRS and YFSETQ. The CDR3 has 14 amino acids. Deletions cut 1 base from V and 5 bases from J, with 12 bases between.

The rearrangement joins TRBV7-9 to TRBJ1-2; TRBD1 matches 10 bases. The CDR3 is made up of 15 amino acids. From germline, CDR1 is SEHNR and CDR2 FQNEAQ (reference sequence). J lost 8 bases, V lost 5 bases, and 11 bases had no gene match. This CDR3 is CASSRGSGTGEGYTF. In nucleotides, the CDR3 is TGTGCCAGCAGCCGTGGTAGTGGGACAGGGGAAGGCTACACCTTC.

In this sample, this clone turned up a few times. This chain uses TRBV28 with TRBJ2-2; D may correspond to TRBD1 or TRBD2 (6 bases each). The CDR3 spans 16 residues. V was pared by 3 bases and J by 1 base, with 12 bases between. Germline CDR1 MDHEN, CDR2 SYDVKM. This chain's CDR3 is CASSFFAGQNTGELFF. The CDR3 bases are TGTGCCAGCAGTTTTTTTGCGGGACAGAACACCGGGGAGCTGTTTTTT.

J is TRBJ2-7 and V is TRBV5-6, with 9 bases that match TRBD1. The germline CDR1 and CDR2 sequences are SGHDT and YYEEEE. The CDR3 contains 15 residues. V was clipped by 2 bases and J by 5 bases; unmatched bases: 8. CDR3 residues: CASSFWRQGVHEQYF. The CDR3 DNA reads as TGTGCCAGCAGCTTCTGGAGACAGGGGGTTCACGAGCAGTACTTC.

CDR3 sequence (DNA): TGTGCCAGCAGCTTGGACAGTGGAAACACCATATATTTT. Protein sequence: CASSLDSGNTIYF. The chain recombines TRBV6-6 with TRBJ1-3; D may be TRBD1 (6 bases). The CDR3 consists of 13 residues. V lost 6 bases and J lost 3, with 9 bases in between. Germline values: CDR1 MNHNY, CDR2 SVGAGI (reference sequence).

The rearrangement joins TRBV9 to TRBJ2-2; maybe TRBD1 (5 bases). V dropped 4 bases and J dropped 0 bases, with 16 bases sitting between them. Germline assignment: CDR1 SGDLS and CDR2 YYNGEE. The CDR3 covers 17 residues. DNA for the CDR3: TGTGCCAGCAGCCCCTGGGTCCGACAGACGAACACCGGGGAGCTGTTTTTT. This codes for CASSPWVRQTNTGELFF. Together with reference TRBV9 and TRBJ2-2, the CDR3 gives the full variable domain: DSGVTQTPKHLITATGQRVTLRCSPRSGDLSVYWYQQSLDQGLQFLIQYYNGEERAKGNILERFSAQQFPDLHSELNLSSLELGDSALYFCASSPWVRQTNTGELFFGEGSRLTVL.

This clone has more than one count but fewer than ten. This chain uses TRBV7-2 with TRBJ1-2; 7 nucleotides match TRBD1. Germline CDR1 reads SGHTA; CDR2 reads FQGNSA. This CDR3 has 15 amino acids. V gave up 5 bases and J gave up 0 bases; unmatched junction bases: 6. CDR3 in DNA: TGTGCCAGCAGCCCCTCCGGACAGGCTAACTATGGCTACACCTTC. Its translation is CASSPSGQANYGYTF. The variable domain in full, completed from reference TRBV7-2 and TRBJ1-2, reads GAGVSQSPSNKVTEKGKDVELRCDPISGHTALYWYRQSLGQGLEFLIYFQGNSAPDKSGLPSDRFSAERTGGSVSTLTIQRTQQEDSAVYLCASSPSGQANYGYTFGSGTRLTVV.

This chain connects TRBV5-1 to TRBJ1-1, with D perhaps TRBD1 (5 bases). Germline V CDR1 and CDR2: SGHRS, YFSETQ. Trimming removed 2 bases at V and 7 bases at J, with 9 bases between. This CDR3 is built from 12 residues. CDR3 loop: CASSFVGDEAFF. In DNA, the CDR3 is TGCGCCAGCAGCTTCGTGGGGGATGAAGCTTTCTTT.

V is TRBV7-9 and J is TRBJ1-1; D uncertain. With 3 bases removed from V and 7 bases from J, the gap between germline ends came to 9 bases. CDR1 and CDR2 from the germline V gene are SEHNR and FQNEAQ (reference sequence). This CDR3 spans 12 amino acids. Here the CDR3 reads CASSLGLDEAFF. CDR3 DNA: TGTGCCAGCAGCTTGGGGTTGGATGAAGCTTTCTTT.

The gene calls are TRBV11-1 and TRBJ2-7; 8 bases are a match to TRBD1. Germline V gene data show CDR1 as SGHAT and CDR2 as FQDESV (reference sequence). This CDR3 has 14 amino acids. The ends lost 5 bases at V and 5 bases at J; junction bases unmatched: 8. CDR3 amino acids: CASSNKDRENEQYF. CDR3 in DNA: TGTGCCAGCAGCAATAAGGACAGGGAAAACGAGCAGTACTTC.

This chain uses TRBV11-3 with TRBJ2-2; 9 nucleotides line up with TRBD1. This CDR3 region has 17 residues. From germline, CDR1 is SGHNT and CDR2 YENEEA. The trim removed 5 bases at V and 4 bases at J, leaving 11 bases unmatched. The CDR3 sequence: CASSPPWGTGSTGELFF. CDR3 nucleotides: TGTGCCAGCAGCCCCCCCTGGGGGACAGGGTCCACCGGGGAGCTGTTTTTT.

This chain connects TRBV7-2 to TRBJ1-1; D remains ambiguous. This CDR3 comprises 14 residues. The V gene's germline CDR1 is SGHTA and CDR2 FQGNSA. The V end was cut by 5 bases, the J end by 0 bases, with 10 bases between. The CDR3 here is CASSLSILNTEAFF. The CDR3 DNA sequence: TGTGCCAGCAGCCTTAGCATACTGAACACTGAAGCTTTCTTT.

This clone was observed a few times. V usage is TRBV9 and J usage is TRBJ2-7, with 14 bases matching TRBD2. CDR3 length equals 15 residues. The germline gives CDR1 SGDLS, CDR2 YYNGEE. With V trimmed by 2 bases and J by 5 bases, 3 bases remained unmatched. As DNA, the CDR3 is TGTGCCAGCAGCGTGGGGACTAGCGGGAGAGACGAGCAGTACTTC. Translating it yields CASSVGTSGRDEQYF. The full variable domain, rest sourced from reference TRBV9 and TRBJ2-7, is DSGVTQTPKHLITATGQRVTLRCSPRSGDLSVYWYQQSLDQGLQFLIQYYNGEERAKGNILERFSAQQFPDLHSELNLSSLELGDSALYFCASSVGTSGRDEQYFGPGTRLTVT.

The genes are TRBV7-6 and TRBJ2-5, with D uncertain. This CDR3 has 14 residues. Trimming took off 6 bases at V and 2 bases at J, with 13 bases between the two ends. Germline CDR1 and CDR2: SGHVS and FNYEAQ. CDR3 residues: CASSWGGYQETQYF. CDR3 nucleotides: TGTGCCAGCAGTTGGGGTGGGTATCAAGAGACCCAGTACTTC.

V is TRBV7-9 and J is TRBJ1-3; D uncertain. Germline loops: CDR1 SEHNR, CDR2 FQNEAQ (reference sequence). The CDR3 runs 14 residues. Trimming took 1 base from V and 2 from J, leaving 6 bases between them. Here the CDR3 DNA reads TGTGCCAGCAGCTTAGGTCATGCTGGAAACACCATATATTTT. Its translation is CASSLGHAGNTIYF.

The J gene is TRBJ1-2, the V gene TRBV6-5, with TRBD1 matching over 7 bases. The CDR3 covers 14 residues. Trimming removed 2 bases from V and 4 bases from J; junction bases left unmatched: 4. Germline-derived CDR1 and CDR2 are MNHEY and SVGAGI. This CDR3 reads CASSYGTASYGYTF. The CDR3 DNA is TGTGCCAGCAGTTACGGGACAGCGAGCTATGGCTACACCTTC.

The chain recombines TRBV18 with TRBJ2-2, with D unresolved. The CDR3 extends over 14 amino acids. The V end was cut by 4 bases, the J end by 6 bases, with 12 bases between. Germline V lookup: CDR1 KGHSH, CDR2 LQKENI. The DNA for the CDR3 is TGTGCCAGCTCACTGACCCAATTCGCCGGGGAGCTGTTTTTT. Its translation is CASSLTQFAGELFF.